This T cell receptor (beta chain) is from a study of T cells in Graves' hyperthyroidism and ophthalmopathy. This clonotype was counted only a few times. Per the germline V gene, CDR1 is MGHDK and CDR2 is SYGVNS. The CDR3 consists of 17 residues. Losses at the gene ends were 2 bases for V and 3 bases for J; bases not matched to a gene: 11. Researchers took RNA transcripts and amplified the TCR beta CDR3 regions from them. During a first-round RT-PCR of the TCR CDR3, the HTBI primer set was used. TCRdb itself ran the multiplex PCR reads through MiXCR, one entry per CDR3 protein. This table has about 600,000 distinct CDR3 sequences, roughly 16% appearing once.

The chain uses TRBV25-1 and TRBJ1-1; 8 nucleotides align to TRBD1. Specimen: blood. This TCR derives from a woman aged 40 to 50 with Graves' ophthalmopathy. The CDR3 coding sequence is TGTGCCAGCAGTGAAATGGGCAGGGGGCGCGAGGACACTGAAGCTTTCTTT. Translation gives CASSEMGRGREDTEAFF.